The text below deals with one T cell receptor beta chain. This clone's antigen is unknown. No base qualities exist here, and no much larger clone lies one base off it. The data were taken from a study of blood T cell repertoires in COVID-19 (dated by TCRdb to 2018 to 2020). General notes on the study: Samples covering the acute and convalescent phases of COVID-19 were provided by collaborators in the United States, Italy and Spain. The material from the prospective study consisted of cDNA or gDNA derived from T cells, B-cell-depleted T cells, or PBMCs. Subjects who had been exposed to COVID-19, were actively infected with it, or had recovered from it provided the deeply sampled blood TCRbeta repertoires that made up the dataset. The repertoires were released in a freely available public database meant as a resource for research on the immune response to SARS-CoV-2. Samples were obtained from the ongoing ImmuneRACE study (first 160 participants) and from over 1,000 subjects provided by 6 global collaborators. Nearly every sample came with metadata listing a de-identified subject ID, COVID-19 status, age in years and sex. Where HLA class I and class II types were available, the types were taken from metadata supplied by the sample provider, not from assay-based typing.

Study-wide conclusions, independent of this receptor: How much clinical and demographic metadata was included differed by source and by participant, and the metadata was provided uncurated.

The collaborating institutions used their own protocols to collect whole blood in K2EDTA tubes. Collaborator samples were shipped for TCRbeta analysis as frozen whole blood, isolated PBMCs, or DNA extracted from either sample type. CDR1 MDHEN and CDR2 SYDVKM were looked up in the germline V gene. At the junction V is shortened by 2 bases and J by 7 bases, with 15 bases in between. The cysteine opens and the phenylalanine closes a CDR3 of 14 amino acids. The entry retains the CDR3 DNA only, 42 bases that are in frame from base 1. TCRbeta CDR3 regions were amplified from genomic DNA by means of the immunoSEQ Assay, a bias-controlled multiplex PCR. From the authors' description of their analysis: Nucleated cell counts per sample were estimated from amplification of reference gene primers within the assay. Sequence reads were collapsed and filtered to measure the absolute abundance of every unique TCRbeta CDR3 rearrangement. For each sample, productive Simpson clonality was calculated by taking the square root of Simpson's diversity index across productive rearrangements. Sourced from immuneACCESS, this table was stored by TCRdb with only in-frame sequences that have V and J called. A share of the clones is absent; for the studies checked, an unresolved V gene accounts for under half, and the remainder has no known explanation. The V and J calls and the clone size are those of that table, but D and trimming were determined from the DNA. The sample table lists fewer than 80,000 clones, 90% of them with a count of one. The ten largest make up 16% of the sample.

The clonotype was recovered from a woman older than 75 with active or convalescent COVID-19. Recombination linked TRBV28 to TRBJ2-7, with TRBD1 as a weak D call on 5 bases. Sequences were obtained from peripheral blood. The CDR3 amino acid sequence is: CASSLGAALWEQYF. The sequence in DNA is TGTGCCAGCAGTTTAGGGGCAGCTTTATGGGAGCAGTACTTC.